The rows below give T cell receptor beta chains drawn from one sample of a study of CD8 T cells in Susac syndrome. TCRdb re-called the immunoSEQ multiplex PCR reads with MiXCR, one entry per CDR3 protein. The top ten hold 0.082% of the sample, which has roughly 200,000 distinct CDR3 sequences, 95% seen once. The sequenced sample consisted of CD4+ T cells from PBMCs. Receptor source: a human donor with multiple sclerosis. Both conserved end residues are part of each CDR3. Fields, in order: clone size, J gene, V gene, D gene, CDR3 protein, CDR3 DNA. The D gene is left open where the match is weak. Size is omitted from some rows. Given values are once, few, many or a class for expanded clones.

once TRBJ2-4 TRBV28 - CASSFPGTLLAKNIQYF TGTGCCAGCAGTTTCCCCGGGACACTGCTAGCCAAAAACATTCAGTACTTC
- TRBJ2-5 TRBV29-1 - CSGRRGGETQYF TGCAGCGGCCGTCGGGGTGGAGAGACCCAGTACTTC
- TRBJ1-2 TRBV29-1 - CSYSGGDIFHGYTF TGCAGCTACTCGGGAGGGGACATCTTCCATGGCTACACCTTC
- TRBJ1-6 TRBV6-5 - CASSYRPQGNSPLHF TGTGCCAGCAGTTACCGCCCCCAGGGTAATTCACCCCTCCACTTT
once TRBJ2-5 TRBV29-1 - CSVGGGQETQYF TGCAGCGTTGGAGGGGGTCAAGAGACCCAGTACTTC
- TRBJ1-1 TRBV3-1 - CASSQRGLGGNTEAFF TGTGCCAGCAGCCAAAGGGGTCTAGGCGGAAACACTGAAGCTTTCTTT
- TRBJ1-2 TRBV7-9 - CATLNYGYTF TGTGCCACGCTCAACTATGGCTACACCTTC
few TRBJ1-6 TRBV30 - CAWRSLNSPLHF TGTGCCTGGAGATCGCTGAATTCACCCCTCCACTTT
- TRBJ2-3 TRBV24-1 - CATSVDGTDTQYF TGTGCCACCAGTGTTGATGGCACAGATACGCAGTATTTT
- TRBJ1-2 TRBV10-3 - CAISEAPNYGYTF TGTGCCATCAGTGAGGCCCCTAACTATGGCTACACCTTC
- TRBJ2-1 TRBV20-1 TRBD2 CSARVGLAGGSYNEQFF TGCAGTGCTAGAGTTGGACTAGCGGGGGGCTCCTACAATGAGCAGTTCTTC